The rows below give T cell receptor beta chains drawn from one sample of a study of T cell responses to AZD1222 COVID-19 vaccine. Sequencing was performed with immunoSEQ multiplex PCR; in TCRdb, only in-frame clones are kept and a portion is missing. Of around 110,000 clones in the sample, 85% to 95% are singletons; the top ten hold about 2.7%. Here the sequenced sample was peripheral blood, taken on day 0 of AZD1222 vaccination. The receptors were gathered from an adult in good health. The CDR3 runs from the conserved cysteine through the conserved F or W.

V gene: TRBV5-1
CDR3 length: 13
J gene: TRBJ2-3
CDR3 protein: CASSLGLADTQYF

V gene: TRBV18
CDR3 length: 16
J gene: TRBJ1-2
CDR3 protein: CASSPEPGGTNYGYTF

V gene: TRBV7-8
CDR3 length: 13
J gene: TRBJ1-6
CDR3 protein: CASSYRDNSPLHF

V gene: TRBV7-6
CDR3 length: 17
J gene: TRBJ1-2
CDR3 protein: CASSPQRGQGANYGYTF

V gene: TRBV11-2
CDR3 length: 13
J gene: TRBJ1-1
CDR3 protein: CASKQGAGTEAFF

V gene: TRBV19
CDR3 length: 15
J gene: TRBJ2-1
CDR3 protein: CASSSPYRSYNEQFF

V gene: TRBV3-1/TRBV3-2
CDR3 length: 12
J gene: TRBJ2-1
CDR3 protein: CASSQDRNEQFF

V gene: TRBV27
CDR3 length: 14
J gene: TRBJ2-7
CDR3 protein: CASSLKAGRGEQYF

V gene: TRBV7-9
CDR3 length: 16
J gene: TRBJ1-1
CDR3 protein: CASRPGPVSMNTEAFF

V gene: TRBV30
CDR3 length: 12
J gene: TRBJ1-5
CDR3 protein: CAWTRLPKPQHF

V gene: TRBV18
CDR3 length: 13
J gene: TRBJ2-3
CDR3 protein: CASSSAATDTQYF

V gene: TRBV14
CDR3 length: 18
J gene: TRBJ2-7
CDR3 protein: CASSHWVASGRSSYEQYF

V gene: TRBV7-9
CDR3 length: 10
J gene: TRBJ2-3
CDR3 protein: CASGTDTQYF

V gene: TRBV5-1
CDR3 length: 14
J gene: TRBJ1-1
CDR3 protein: CASSPGPPNTEAFF

V gene: TRBV7-2
CDR3 length: 14
J gene: TRBJ2-7
CDR3 protein: CASSLLLVPREQYF

V gene: TRBV6-5
CDR3 length: 14
J gene: TRBJ2-7
CDR3 protein: CASIQPREPYEQYF